Below, one T cell receptor beta chain is given with its context. Its target is unknown. The source of the sample is a study of CD8 T cells in ankylosing spondylitis. The CDR3 contains 14 residues. The V gene's germline CDR1 is MGHRA and CDR2 YSYEKL. V was pared by 1 base and J by 8 bases, with 12 bases between. In TCRdb, the 5' RACE reads were re-called with MiXCR into one record per CDR3 protein. The sample holds a few hundred thousand distinct CDR3 sequences, around 20% seen once. Study results and caveats: Clones tied to disease were said to be significantly enriched in matched ankylosing spondylitis synovial fluid. With a CD8+ phenotype, disease-linked clones were relatively rare in peripheral blood.

This TCR was sampled from a male donor with ankylosing spondylitis or in good health (not recorded which). The chain has TRBV4-1 and TRBJ1-3; no reliable D call. Sequencing used blood, either unsorted or a sorted T cell fraction (not recorded which). The DNA for the CDR3 is TGCGCCAGCAGCCAAGGGGCCTATGGTTACACCATATATTTT. Translated: CASSQGAYGYTIYF.